One and the same sample provided the 27 T cell receptor beta chains below, sequenced in a study of OX40 agonist ivuxolimab in advanced cancers. Sequencing used immunoSEQ multiplex PCR; TCRdb keeps in-frame clones, though not all of them. The sample contains 30,000 to 40,000 clones, roughly 84% of which appear only once. Sequenced here: CD4+ or CD8+ T cells sorted from blood, sampled in a trial of the OX40 agonist ivuxolimab. The receptor set was obtained from an adult with an advanced solid tumor such as melanoma, head and neck, liver or kidney cancer.

The CDR3 sequence is CASSPRGGGIDTQYF. The DNA of the CDR3 is TGTGCCAGCAGCCCCAGGGGAGGGGGCATAGATACGCAGTATTTT. The chain couples TRBV7-8 to TRBJ2-3; either TRBD1 or TRBD2 may fit D (7 bases each). The V gene's germline CDR1 is SGHVS and CDR2 FQNEAQ. The CDR3 has 15 residues. V was shortened by 5 bases and J by 5 bases, with 17 bases between the two germline ends. Full variable domain (outside the CDR3, taken from reference TRBV7-8 and TRBJ2-3): GAGVSQSPRYKVAKRGQDVALRCDPISGHVSLFWYQQALGQGPEFLTYFQNEAQLDKSGLPSDRFFAERPEGSVSTLKIQRTQQEDSAVYLCASSPRGGGIDTQYFGPGTRLTVL.

Here the CDR3 reads CASSLLGFHEQYF. Written as DNA, the CDR3 is TGCGCCAGCAGCTTGCTAGGATTCCACGAGCAGTACTTC. The chain couples TRBV5-1 to TRBJ2-7; D not resolved. This CDR3 is 13 amino acids long. The germline CDR1 and CDR2 sequences are SGHRS and YFSETQ. The V end lost 1 base, the J end lost 5 bases, and 10 bases lay between the germline ends.

This chain uses TRBV20-1 with TRBJ2-1; D uncertain. The CDR3 covers 11 residues. Trimming took off 8 bases at V and 15 bases at J, with 20 bases between the two ends. In germline, CDR1 is DFQATT, CDR2 SNEGSKA (reference sequence). The CDR3 here is CSPSKEAVLFF. The CDR3 DNA follows: TGCAGTCCTTCGAAAGAGGCCGTCCTGTTCTTC.

This clone was detected only a few times. The identical CDR3 is also encoded by other nucleotide sequences in the sample. V gene TRBV7-8 combines with J gene TRBJ2-6; D is uncertain. Between the trimmed V and J ends, which lost 5 bases and 0 bases, there was a span of 8 bases. Germline V CDR1 and CDR2: SGHVS, FQNEAQ. There are 15 residues in the CDR3. CDR3 bases: TGTGCCAGCAGCCGACCCGCCTCTGGGGCCAACGTCCTGACTTTC. Translation: CASSRPASGANVLTF. Full variable domain (rest looked up from reference TRBV7-8 and TRBJ2-6): GAGVSQSPRYKVAKRGQDVALRCDPISGHVSLFWYQQALGQGPEFLTYFQNEAQLDKSGLPSDRFFAERPEGSVSTLKIQRTQQEDSAVYLCASSRPASGANVLTFGAGSRLTVL.

The rearrangement joins TRBV28 to TRBJ1-1; the D gene is possibly TRBD1 (5 bases). The CDR3 extends over 15 amino acids. CDR1 MDHEN and CDR2 SYDVKM come from the germline V gene. The ends were cut back, 3 bases at V and 1 base at J, with 12 bases in the middle. CDR3 in DNA: TGTGCCAGCAGTTTCCTGGCAGGGAAGAACACTGAAGCTTTCTTT. It encodes CASSFLAGKNTEAFF. The full variable domain, its missing parts supplied by reference TRBV28 and TRBJ1-1, is DVKVTQSSRYLVKRTGEKVFLECVQDMDHENMFWYRQDPGLGLRLIYFSYDVKMKEKGDIPEGYSVSREKKERFSLILESASTNQTSMYLCASSFLAGKNTEAFFGQGTRLTVV.

This rearrangement joins TRBV6-6 to TRBJ2-7, with 9 bases lining up with TRBD2. This CDR3 contains 14 residues. With 4 bases clipped from V and 1 base from J, the junction kept 2 bases outside the gene matches. The germline CDR1 and CDR2 sequences are MNHNY and SVGAGI (reference sequence). The CDR3 protein is CASSSSGRSYEQYF. CDR3 in DNA: TGTGCCAGCAGTTCGAGCGGGAGGTCCTACGAGCAGTACTTC.

This chain links TRBV7-6 with TRBJ1-2; D not resolved. Per germline, CDR1 SGHVS and CDR2 FNYEAQ. This CDR3 region has 12 residues. V was pared by 2 bases and J by 4 bases, with 5 bases between. CDR3 DNA sequence: TGTGCCAGCAGCTTAACGGGCTATGGCTACACCTTC. It is translated as CASSLTGYGYTF.

The J gene is TRBJ2-5, the V gene TRBV5-1; D is unresolved. Germline V CDR1 and CDR2: SGHRS, YFSETQ. Trimming shortened V by 2 bases and J by 11 bases, and 16 bases separated the two germline ends. The CDR3 covers 13 residues. The CDR3 DNA sequence: TGCGCCAGCAGCTTAGAAAGCCCATTCGGGCAGTACTTC. As protein: CASSLESPFGQYF. The variable domain in full, with the rest retrieved from reference TRBV5-1 and TRBJ2-5, is KAGVTQTPRYLIKTRGQQVTLSCSPISGHRSVSWYQQTPGQGLQFLFEYFSETQRNKGNFPGRFSGRQFSNSRSEMNVSTLELGDSALYLCASSLESPFGQYFGPGTRLLVL.

The chain has TRBV5-4 and TRBJ2-1, with 7 bases fitting TRBD2. Unmatched junction bases numbered 7, after V lost 5 bases and J lost 2 bases. This CDR3 contains 15 residues. Germline loops: CDR1 SGHNT, CDR2 YYREEE (reference sequence). The CDR3 nucleotides are TGTGCCAGCAGTCCTTGGGGGGGGACCTACAATGAGCAGTTCTTC. Translated: CASSPWGGTYNEQFF.

This clone was counted a single time. The chain carries TRBV4-1 and TRBJ1-5; D gene unclear. This CDR3 has 13 residues. Germline loops: CDR1 MGHRA, CDR2 YSYEKL. The V end was cut by 3 bases, the J end by 4 bases, with 7 bases between. DNA of the CDR3: TGCGCCAGCAGCCAGGGCACTAATCAGCCCCAGCATTTT. This codes for CASSQGTNQPQHF.

V gene TRBV6-1 combines with J gene TRBJ2-5; 8 positions match TRBD1. The J call may be faulty, since TRBJ2-7 better matches the DNA end. CDR3 length: 12 residues. The V gene's germline CDR1 is MNHNS and CDR2 SASEGT. The CDR3 loop reads CASSRTGSEQYF. In nucleotides, the CDR3 is TGTGCCAGCAGCCGGACAGGGTCCGAGCAGTACTTC.

Details on this clone: In the same sample, other DNA sequences code for this CDR3. The chain recombines TRBV9 with TRBJ2-1; D gene unclear. The CDR3 is made up of 15 amino acids. The germline V gene has CDR1 SGDLS and CDR2 YYNGEE. The V end lost 7 bases, the J end lost 4 bases, and 18 bases lay between the germline ends. The CDR3 loop reads CASSLAPMQYNEQFF. CDR3 DNA sequence: TGTGCCAGCTCCTTAGCCCCCATGCAGTACAATGAGCAGTTCTTC.

This chain connects TRBV5-1 to TRBJ2-3, with D tentatively TRBD2 (5 bases). In germline, CDR1 is SGHRS, CDR2 YFSETQ. The V gene lost 1 base and the J gene lost 3 bases, with 15 bases spanning the gap. The CDR3 runs to 16 residues. The CDR3 DNA sequence: TGCGCCAGCAGCTTGTACGGGATGGGTGGAACAGATACGCAGTATTTT. The encoded protein is CASSLYGMGGTDTQYF. Filled out from reference TRBV5-1 and TRBJ2-3, the complete variable domain reads KAGVTQTPRYLIKTRGQQVTLSCSPISGHRSVSWYQQTPGQGLQFLFEYFSETQRNKGNFPGRFSGRQFSNSRSEMNVSTLELGDSALYLCASSLYGMGGTDTQYFGPGTRLTVL.

V gene TRBV27 combines with J gene TRBJ2-3; 12 bases agree with TRBD2. V trimming: 5 bases; J trimming: 2 bases; junction bases outside the gene matches: 11. The V gene's germline CDR1 is MNHEY and CDR2 SMNVEV (reference sequence). The CDR3 is 18 amino acids. CDR3 protein: CASSRRVGLAGPTDTQYF. The CDR3 nucleotides are TGTGCCAGCAGTCGGAGGGTCGGACTAGCGGGGCCCACAGATACGCAGTATTTT.

The V gene is TRBV9, the J gene TRBJ2-1, with D possibly matching TRBD1 (6 bases). The V gene's germline CDR1 is SGDLS and CDR2 YYNGEE. The CDR3 covers 15 residues. V lost 3 bases and J 6 bases, leaving 16 bases between the germline ends. CDR3 in amino acids: CASSAGADFPNEQFF. The CDR3 nucleotides read TGTGCCAGCAGCGCAGGGGCTGACTTCCCCAATGAGCAGTTCTTC.

This clone was detected only a few times. In nucleotides, the CDR3 is TGCGCCAGCAGCTCAGGGACTAGCGGGAGGGCCATCGAAGAGACCCAGTACTTC. It yields the protein CASSSGTSGRAIEETQYF. The rearrangement links TRBV5-1 to TRBJ2-5; 16 nucleotides agree with TRBD2. The V and J ends lost 3 bases and 3 bases, in that order; junction bases with no gene match: 8. The CDR3 is 18 residues long. Germline V gene data show CDR1 as SGHRS and CDR2 as YFSETQ.

This chain joins TRBV18 and TRBJ2-7; 7 bases fit TRBD2. CDR3 length: 17 amino acids. After removal of 0 bases from V and 2 bases from J, the junction contained 10 bases not matched to a gene. Germline V lookup: CDR1 KGHSH, CDR2 LQKENI. CDR3: CASSPPGLGGITYEQYF. The DNA for the CDR3 is TGTGCCAGCTCACCACCGGGGTTGGGGGGGATCACCTACGAGCAGTACTTC.

CDR3 region: CASSVGGDTEAFF. The CDR3 bases are TGTGCCAGCAGCGTAGGAGGGGACACTGAAGCTTTCTTT. The chain uses TRBV9 and TRBJ1-1; D possibly corresponds to TRBD1 (5 bases). In germline, CDR1 is SGDLS, CDR2 YYNGEE. V was shortened by 0 bases and J by 3 bases, with 6 bases between the two germline ends. The CDR3 runs to 13 residues.

The chain joins TRBV28 to TRBJ2-1, with TRBD1 matching 9 bases. Germline V lookup: CDR1 MDHEN, CDR2 SYDVKM. The CDR3 has 16 amino acids. Trimming at V came to 1 base and at J to 3 bases, leaving 4 bases not matched to a gene. The CDR3 nucleotides read TGTGCCAGCAGTTTATTAGGACAGGGGATCTACAATGAGCAGTTCTTC. Protein sequence: CASSLLGQGIYNEQFF. The full variable domain, rest sourced from reference TRBV28 and TRBJ2-1, is DVKVTQSSRYLVKRTGEKVFLECVQDMDHENMFWYRQDPGLGLRLIYFSYDVKMKEKGDIPEGYSVSREKKERFSLILESASTNQTSMYLCASSLLGQGIYNEQFFGPGTRLTVL.

The J gene is TRBJ1-3, the V gene TRBV7-6; 10 bases line up with TRBD1. The length of the CDR3 is 16 residues. From germline, CDR1 is SGHVS and CDR2 FNYEAQ. Trimming removed 5 bases from V and 5 bases from J; junction bases left unmatched: 9. The CDR3 protein is CASSLAWGQGRNTIYF. The CDR3 coding sequence is TGTGCCAGCAGCCTCGCTTGGGGACAGGGGAGAAACACCATATATTTT.

The chain links TRBV19 to TRBJ1-2; D uncertain. Between the trimmed V and J ends, which lost 3 bases and 3 bases, there was a span of 8 bases. The CDR3 extends over 13 amino acids. Per germline, CDR1 LNHDA and CDR2 SQIVND (reference sequence). In DNA form, the CDR3 reads TGTGCCAGTAGTATTGACGGGGACTATGGCTACACCTTC. This encodes CASSIDGDYGYTF.

The genes are TRBV28 and TRBJ2-7; D is possibly TRBD2 (5 bases). Germline CDR1 reads MDHEN; CDR2 reads SYDVKM. The CDR3 runs 13 residues. With 1 base removed from V and 3 bases from J, the gap between germline ends came to 7 bases. The CDR3 here is CASSLFRGYEQYF. CDR3 DNA: TGTGCCAGCAGTTTATTCCGGGGCTACGAGCAGTACTTC.

J is TRBJ2-7 and V is TRBV2; TRBD2 aligns across 14 bases. CDR1 and CDR2 from the germline V gene are SNHLY and FYNNEI. The CDR3 is 15 amino acids. Germline trimming cut 5 bases from V and 12 bases from J; bases unmatched to any gene: 12. In nucleotides, the CDR3 is TGTGCCAGCAGTACCTCCGGGACTAGCGGGAGCCTAGCGTACTTC. Its translation is CASSTSGTSGSLAYF. Combining the CDR3 with reference TRBV2 and TRBJ2-7 gives the whole variable domain EPEVTQTPSHQVTQMGQEVILRCVPISNHLYFYWYRQILGQKVEFLVSFYNNEISEKSEIFDDQFSVERPDGSNFTLKIRSTKLEDSAMYFCASSTSGTSGSLAYFGPGTRLTVT.

The V and J genes are TRBV7-9 and TRBJ1-5, with D hard to call. The ends were cut back, 1 base at V and 5 bases at J, with 12 bases in the middle. Germline CDR1 SEHNR, CDR2 FQNEAQ (reference sequence). CDR3 size: 15 residues. The CDR3 nucleotides read TGTGCCAGCAGCTTAGATGGAATGAACGATCAGCCCCAGCATTTT. Residues: CASSLDGMNDQPQHF.

This chain joins TRBV2 and TRBJ2-3, with D perhaps matching TRBD1 (5 bases). In germline, CDR1 is SNHLY, CDR2 FYNNEI. Trimming pared 6 bases from V and 4 bases from J, leaving 11 bases between. CDR3 size: 13 residues. CDR3 residues: CASRVDTSDTQYF. CDR3 DNA: TGTGCCAGCAGGGTGGACACCTCAGATACGCAGTATTTT.

The V and J genes are TRBV6-5 and TRBJ2-7; 9 bases are a match to TRBD2. The CDR3 has 14 residues. Per the germline V gene, CDR1 is MNHEY and CDR2 is SVGAGI. V lost 9 bases, J lost 2 bases, and 8 bases stayed unmatched. The CDR3 bases are TGTGCCAGTTCCATAGCGGGGGCGACCTACGAGCAGTACTTC. Amino acid sequence: CASSIAGATYEQYF.

This clone showed up just a few times. The chain has TRBV27 and TRBJ1-6; D might be TRBD1 (5 bases). Looked up from germline, CDR1 is MNHEY and CDR2 is SMNVEV (reference sequence). The germline V and J ends were trimmed by 8 bases and 6 bases, with 20 bases remaining between them. The CDR3 contains 16 residues. CDR3 sequence: CASGDAPGFSNSPLHF. The CDR3 DNA is TGTGCCAGCGGGGACGCCCCAGGTTTTAGTAATTCACCCCTCCACTTT.